This entry describes one TCR beta chain. This sample was included in a study of technical replicates of blood from a handful of donors. Germline-derived CDR1 and CDR2 are MDHEN and SYDVKM. The CDR3 spans 11 residues. V lost 8 bases to trimming and J lost 5 bases, with 9 bases between them. Sequenced by immunoSEQ multiplex PCR; TCRdb stores in-frame clones only, minus some. Among around 57,000 clones listed, around 94% were seen once. This rearrangement joins TRBV28 to TRBJ1-2; D remains unclear. This TCR came from a human donor in good health. Sample: T cells isolated from PBMCs. The chain's CDR3 is CASLRGYGYTF. The CDR3 bases are TGTGCCAGCCTCCGGGGATATGGCTACACCTTC.